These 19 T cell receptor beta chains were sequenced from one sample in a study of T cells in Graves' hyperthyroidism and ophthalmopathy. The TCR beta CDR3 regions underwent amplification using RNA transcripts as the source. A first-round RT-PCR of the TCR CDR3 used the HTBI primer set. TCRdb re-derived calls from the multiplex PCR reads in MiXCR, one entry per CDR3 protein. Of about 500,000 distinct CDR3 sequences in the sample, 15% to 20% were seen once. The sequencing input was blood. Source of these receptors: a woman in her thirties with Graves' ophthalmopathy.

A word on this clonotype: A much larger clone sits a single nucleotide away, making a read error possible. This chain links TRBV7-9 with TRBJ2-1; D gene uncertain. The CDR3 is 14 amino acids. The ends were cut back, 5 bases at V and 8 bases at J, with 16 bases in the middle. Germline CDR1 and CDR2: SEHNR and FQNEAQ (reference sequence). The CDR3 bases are TGTGCCAGCAGCCTCGGTGGTGTTTCGGATGAGCAGTTCTTC. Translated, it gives CASSLGGVSDEQFF.

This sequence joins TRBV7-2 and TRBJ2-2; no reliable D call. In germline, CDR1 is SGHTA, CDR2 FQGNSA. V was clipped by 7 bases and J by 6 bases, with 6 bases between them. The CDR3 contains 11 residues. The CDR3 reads CASIRAGELFF. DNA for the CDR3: TGTGCCAGCATTCGGGCCGGGGAGCTGTTTTTT. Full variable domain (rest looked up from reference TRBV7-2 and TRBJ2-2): GAGVSQSPSNKVTEKGKDVELRCDPISGHTALYWYRQSLGQGLEFLIYFQGNSAPDKSGLPSDRFSAERTGGSVSTLTIQRTQQEDSAVYLCASIRAGELFFGEGSRLTVL.

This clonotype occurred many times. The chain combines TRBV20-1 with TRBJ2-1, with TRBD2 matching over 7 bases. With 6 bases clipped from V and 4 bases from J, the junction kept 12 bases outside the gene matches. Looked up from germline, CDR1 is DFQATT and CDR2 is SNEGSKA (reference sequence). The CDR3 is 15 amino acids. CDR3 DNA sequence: TGCAGTGCAACCCCTCTGGCGGGAGTTTACAATGAGCAGTTCTTC. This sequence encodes CSATPLAGVYNEQFF.

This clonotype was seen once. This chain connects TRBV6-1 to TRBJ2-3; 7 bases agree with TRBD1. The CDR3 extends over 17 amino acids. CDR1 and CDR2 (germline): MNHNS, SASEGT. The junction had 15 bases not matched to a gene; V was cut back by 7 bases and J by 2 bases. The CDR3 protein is CASTTLTRTGDTDTQYF. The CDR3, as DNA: TGTGCCAGCACCACCCTGACCCGGACAGGAGACACAGATACGCAGTATTTT.

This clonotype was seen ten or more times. The CDR3 DNA reads as TGTGCCAGCAGCCAAGAGGACAGGGGGACTGAAGCTTTCTTT. It codes for CASSQEDRGTEAFF. The genes are TRBV3-1 and TRBJ1-1; 10 nucleotides agree with TRBD1. J was trimmed by 5 bases and V by 0 bases; bases with no gene match: 0. CDR3 size: 14 residues. Germline lookup yields CDR1 LGHDT and CDR2 YNNKEL (reference sequence).

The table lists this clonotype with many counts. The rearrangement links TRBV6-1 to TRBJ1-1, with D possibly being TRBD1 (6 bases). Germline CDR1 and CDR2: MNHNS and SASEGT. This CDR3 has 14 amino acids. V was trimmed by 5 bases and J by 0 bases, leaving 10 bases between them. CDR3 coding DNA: TGTGCCAGCAGTCTACAGGGAGTGAACACTGAAGCTTTCTTT. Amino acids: CASSLQGVNTEAFF.

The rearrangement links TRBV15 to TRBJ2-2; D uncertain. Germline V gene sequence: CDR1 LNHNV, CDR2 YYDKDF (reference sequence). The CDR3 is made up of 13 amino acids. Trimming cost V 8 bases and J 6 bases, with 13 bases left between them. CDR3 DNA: TGTGCCACCCAGAGCAGGCGGCCCGGGGAGCTGTTTTTT. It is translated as CATQSRRPGELFF. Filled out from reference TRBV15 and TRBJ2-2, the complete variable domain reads DAMVIQNPRYQVTQFGKPVTLSCSQTLNHNVMYWYQQKSSQAPKLLFHYYDKDFNNEADTPDNFQSRRPNTSFCFLDIRSPGLGDTAMYLCATQSRRPGELFFGEGSRLTVL.

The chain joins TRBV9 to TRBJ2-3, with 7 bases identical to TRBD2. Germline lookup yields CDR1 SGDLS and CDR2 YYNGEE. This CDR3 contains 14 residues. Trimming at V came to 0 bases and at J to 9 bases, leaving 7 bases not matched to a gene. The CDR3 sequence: CASSVAGGDGTQYF. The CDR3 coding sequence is TGTGCCAGCAGCGTAGCTGGGGGGGACGGGACGCAGTATTTT.

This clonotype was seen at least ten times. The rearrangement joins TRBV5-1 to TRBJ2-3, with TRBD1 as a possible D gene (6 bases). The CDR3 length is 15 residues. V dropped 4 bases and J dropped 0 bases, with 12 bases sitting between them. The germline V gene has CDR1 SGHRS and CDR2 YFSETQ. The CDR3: CASSPMTGSTDTQYF. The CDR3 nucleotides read TGCGCCAGCAGCCCTATGACAGGAAGCACAGATACGCAGTATTTT.

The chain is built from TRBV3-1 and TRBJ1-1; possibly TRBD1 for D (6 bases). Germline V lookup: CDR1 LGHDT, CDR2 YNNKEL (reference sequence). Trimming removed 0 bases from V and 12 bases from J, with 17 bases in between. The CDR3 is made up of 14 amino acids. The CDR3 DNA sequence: TGTGCCAGCAGCCAAGATCTGAGGGAGGGGGGAACTTTCTTT. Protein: CASSQDLREGGTFF. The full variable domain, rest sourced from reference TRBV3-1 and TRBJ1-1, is DTAVSQTPKYLVTQMGNDKSIKCEQNLGHDTMYWYKQDSKKFLKIMFSYNNKELIINETVPNRFSPKSPDKAHLNLHINSLELGDSAVYFCASSQDLREGGTFFGQGTRLTVV.

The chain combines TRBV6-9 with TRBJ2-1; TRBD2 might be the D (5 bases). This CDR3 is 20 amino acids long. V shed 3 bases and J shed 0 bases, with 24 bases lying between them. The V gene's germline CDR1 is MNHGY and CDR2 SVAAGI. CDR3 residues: CASSYSKHEVIGGSYNEQFF. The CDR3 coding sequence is TGTGCCAGCAGTTACTCGAAACATGAGGTAATCGGAGGCTCCTACAATGAGCAGTTCTTC.

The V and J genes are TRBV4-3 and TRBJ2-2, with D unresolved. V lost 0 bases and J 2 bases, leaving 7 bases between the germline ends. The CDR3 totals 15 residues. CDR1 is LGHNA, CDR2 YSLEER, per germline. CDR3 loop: CASSQENSNTGELFF. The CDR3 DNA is TGCGCCAGCAGCCAAGAGAATAGCAACACCGGGGAGCTGTTTTTT.

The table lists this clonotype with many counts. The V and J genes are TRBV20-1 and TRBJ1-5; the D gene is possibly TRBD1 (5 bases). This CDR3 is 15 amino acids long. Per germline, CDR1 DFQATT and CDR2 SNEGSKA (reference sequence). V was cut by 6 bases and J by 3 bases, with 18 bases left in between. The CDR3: CSAPPEGAINQPQHF. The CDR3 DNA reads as TGCAGTGCCCCCCCTGAAGGGGCCATCAATCAGCCCCAGCATTTT.

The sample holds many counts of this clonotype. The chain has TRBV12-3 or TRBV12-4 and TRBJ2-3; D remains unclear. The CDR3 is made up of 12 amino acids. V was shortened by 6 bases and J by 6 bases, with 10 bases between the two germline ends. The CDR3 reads CASRESRDTQYF. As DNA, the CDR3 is TGTGCCAGCAGAGAGAGTAGGGATACGCAGTATTTT.

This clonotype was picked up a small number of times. The chain's CDR3 is CASLQGITEAFF. The DNA for the CDR3 is TGTGCCAGCTTGCAGGGTATCACTGAAGCTTTCTTT. The chain joins TRBV7-9 to TRBJ1-1; D might be TRBD1 (5 bases). CDR3 length equals 12 residues. Germline V lookup: CDR1 SEHNR, CDR2 FQNEAQ (reference sequence). Trimming shortened V by 8 bases and J by 4 bases, and 11 bases separated the two germline ends.

The CDR3 reads CASSETDEKLGHEQFF. The CDR3 DNA follows: TGTGCCAGCAGTGAGACGGACGAGAAACTCGGCCATGAGCAGTTCTTC. This chain joins TRBV6-1 and TRBJ2-1, with unresolved D. CDR1 is MNHNS, CDR2 SASEGT, per germline. V shed 3 bases and J shed 8 bases, with 20 bases lying between them. The CDR3 runs to 16 residues.

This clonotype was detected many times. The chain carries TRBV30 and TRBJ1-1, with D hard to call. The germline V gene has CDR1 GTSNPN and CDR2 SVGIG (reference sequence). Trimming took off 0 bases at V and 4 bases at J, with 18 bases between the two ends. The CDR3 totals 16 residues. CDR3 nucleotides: TGTGCCTGGAGTGTACCGTCAACCCGACGTGGCACTGAAGCTTTCTTT. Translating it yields CAWSVPSTRRGTEAFF.

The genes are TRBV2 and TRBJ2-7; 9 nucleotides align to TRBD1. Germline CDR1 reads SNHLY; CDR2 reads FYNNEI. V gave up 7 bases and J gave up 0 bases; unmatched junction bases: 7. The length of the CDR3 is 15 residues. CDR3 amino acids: CASIPDRGHSYEQYF. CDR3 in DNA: TGTGCCAGCATTCCGGACAGGGGACACTCCTACGAGCAGTACTTC.

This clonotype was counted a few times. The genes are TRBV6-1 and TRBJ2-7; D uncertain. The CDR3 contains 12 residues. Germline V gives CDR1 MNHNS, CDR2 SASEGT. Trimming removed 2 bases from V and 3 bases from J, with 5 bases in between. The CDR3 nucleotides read TGTGCCAGCAGTGAATGGAGCTACGAGCAGTACTTC. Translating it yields CASSEWSYEQYF.